Here is one T cell receptor beta chain with its context. The antigen remains undetermined. The data were produced by immunoSEQ multiplex PCR, yet TCRdb's version contains in-frame clones alone and is incomplete. This repertoire shows tens of thousands of clones, around 90% found once; its top ten account for 2.4%. The source of the sample is a study of T cell responses to AZD1222 COVID-19 vaccine. On the study more broadly: Timing groups of about 4 and about 12 weeks for second doses were pooled.

Trimming took 3 bases from V and 5 from J; bases not matched to a gene: 5. Germline V gene lookup returns CDR1 SGHTA and CDR2 FQGNSA. This CDR3 region has 15 residues. Study conclusions and caveats: No day 14 peak samples; only post-peak repertoires were characterized. White British ancestry dominated among donors, who included more females, and clonal diversity was possibly underestimated.

V and J are TRBV7-2 and TRBJ2-1, with 9 bases identical to TRBD2. The clonotype comes from an adult in good health. Specimen: peripheral blood, collected on day 0 of AZD1222 vaccination. CDR3 DNA: TGTGCCAGCAGCTTTAGCGGGGGAGGCCACAATGAGCAGTTCTTC. As protein: CASSFSGGGHNEQFF.